This T cell receptor (beta chain) is from a study of T-cell reconstitution after alpha-beta-depleted transplantation in children. As it was prepared, the TCRbeta library received unique molecular identifiers. Each CDR3 protein is one row after TCRdb ran MiXCR on the PCR reads. The table includes about 460,000 distinct CDR3 sequences, roughly an eighth detected once. The length of the CDR3 is 17 residues. V shed 0 bases and J 6 bases; nucleotides not matched to a gene: 8. Germline CDR1 reads MGHDK; CDR2 reads SYGVNS. The starting material was PBMCs from the stem cell graft donor, obtained from the stem cell graft. The V gene is TRBV25-1, the J gene TRBJ2-1; 10 nucleotides align to TRBD1. The clonotype was recovered from a human donor who donated a stem cell graft to a child with combined immunodeficiency. The CDR3 is CASSEYKGQGGANEQFF. In nucleotides, the CDR3 is TGTGCCAGCAGTGAATATAAAGGACAGGGGGGGGCCAATGAGCAGTTCTTC.